The next 16 T cell receptor beta chains were all read from a single sample in a study of graft-versus-host responses after intestinal transplantation (dated by TCRdb to 2020 to 2023). The library came from the immunoSEQ multiplex PCR assay. As stored in TCRdb, this immuneACCESS dataset retains in-frame rearrangements with V and J assigned. A fraction of the clones does not appear; measured against another copy, unresolved V genes explain less than half of the discrepancy, and the remainder lacks a known reason. Within this sample are more than 90,000 clones, with 90% to 95% of them counted one time only. The ten largest clones represent approximately 0.25% of the sample. This sample's time point label indicates: cells obtained before transplantation from donor or recipient. No cognate antigen is known for these TCRs. The specimen comprised unstimulated CD4+ T cells sorted from spleen or lymph node cells, sampled before transplant. The receptors derive from a human donor who was the organ donor for an intestinal transplant.

The V gene is TRBV6-1, the J gene TRBJ2-1; 12 bases match TRBD2. This CDR3 spans 17 amino acids. Looked up from germline, CDR1 is MNHNS and CDR2 is SASEGT. The V and J ends lost 2 bases and 3 bases, in that order; junction bases with no gene match: 5. The CDR3 region has the DNA TGTGCCAGCAGTGAACTAGCGGGAGGGCTGAACTACAATGAGCAGTTCTTC. Translation gives CASSELAGGLNYNEQFF.

The J gene is TRBJ1-5, the V gene TRBV11-3, with D perhaps TRBD1 (6 bases). CDR3 size: 17 residues. The V gene lost 3 bases and the J gene lost 6 bases, with 21 bases spanning the gap. Per the germline V gene, CDR1 is SGHNT and CDR2 is YENEEA. CDR3 sequence reads: CASSFSWRDTAGQPQHF. The CDR3 nucleotides read TGTGCCAGCAGCTTTAGTTGGCGGGACACCGCAGGTCAGCCCCAGCATTTT.

The chain has TRBV4-1 and TRBJ2-7; 12 bases match TRBD1. The V gene end was trimmed by 6 bases and the J gene end by 2 bases; junction bases not matched to a gene: 5. Germline-derived CDR1 and CDR2 are MGHRA and YSYEKL. This CDR3 contains 15 residues. The CDR3 sequence is CASRYRDRGPYEQYF. DNA for the CDR3: TGCGCCAGCAGATACCGGGACAGGGGGCCCTACGAGCAGTACTTC.

J is TRBJ2-2 and V is TRBV27; D is uncertain. The CDR3 contains 10 residues. The V end was cut by 7 bases, the J end by 6 bases, with 3 bases between. Germline loops: CDR1 MNHEY, CDR2 SMNVEV (reference sequence). As DNA, the CDR3 is TGTGCCAGCAAATCCGGGGAGCTGTTTTTT. Its translation is CASKSGELFF.

This sequence joins TRBV28 and TRBJ1-5, with 7 bases matching TRBD1. The V segment lost 2 bases and the J segment 0 bases; nucleotides outside the gene matches: 7. The CDR3 totals 17 residues. Germline loops: CDR1 MDHEN, CDR2 SYDVKM. The chain's CDR3 is CASSLLGTAYSNQPQHF. The CDR3 DNA follows: TGTGCCAGCAGTTTACTCGGGACAGCTTATAGCAATCAGCCCCAGCATTTT.

The chain carries TRBV28 and TRBJ1-2, with 8 bases fitting TRBD1. Germline V gene lookup returns CDR1 MDHEN and CDR2 SYDVKM. The ends lost 5 bases at V and 5 bases at J; junction bases unmatched: 10. The CDR3 totals 15 residues. CDR3 DNA sequence: TGTGCCAGCAGTCCCTTGGACAGGGCGCTTTATGGCTACACCTTC. It is translated as CASSPLDRALYGYTF.

The J gene is TRBJ2-4, the V gene TRBV7-9; 7 bases are shared with TRBD1. The CDR3 has 14 amino acids. Unmatched junction bases numbered 8, after V lost 5 bases and J lost 7 bases. In germline, CDR1 is SEHNR, CDR2 FQNEAQ (reference sequence). CDR3 residues: CASSRTDRDNIQYF. CDR3 nucleotide sequence: TGTGCCAGCAGCCGGACCGACAGGGACAACATTCAGTACTTC.

J is TRBJ2-6 and V is TRBV28; D is unclear. The V end was cut by 4 bases, the J end by 0 bases, with 10 bases between. The CDR3 contains 16 residues. In germline, CDR1 is MDHEN, CDR2 SYDVKM. CDR3 coding DNA: TGTGCCAGCAGTTCGCTGGTCAGCTCTGGGGCCAACGTCCTGACTTTC. Amino acid sequence: CASSSLVSSGANVLTF.

The rearrangement links TRBV7-9 to TRBJ2-4; 11 bases match TRBD1. Trimming cost V 8 bases and J 8 bases; bases outside gene matches: 8. Germline V CDR1 and CDR2: SEHNR, FQNEAQ (reference sequence). This CDR3 comprises 14 residues. The CDR3: CASEGTGGGYIQYF. CDR3 bases: TGTGCCAGCGAGGGGACAGGGGGTGGATACATTCAGTACTTC.

This clone was counted only a few times. This chain uses TRBV7-9 with TRBJ2-1, with a weak D call TRBD2 (6 bases). Germline CDR1 is SEHNR and CDR2 is FQNEAQ (reference sequence). The CDR3 runs to 14 residues. V lost 8 bases and J 6 bases, leaving 17 bases between the germline ends. CDR3: CASGNSGGINEQFF. The CDR3 DNA reads as TGTGCCAGCGGCAATAGCGGAGGGATCAATGAGCAGTTCTTC.

This chain connects TRBV7-2 to TRBJ2-7, with D hard to call. There are 14 residues in the CDR3. Germline assignment: CDR1 SGHTA and CDR2 FQGNSA. Trimming cost V 2 bases and J 4 bases, with 12 bases left between them. CDR3 sequence: CASSLWPNLYEQYF. The CDR3 bases are TGTGCCAGCAGCTTATGGCCAAACCTGTACGAGCAGTACTTC.

The gene calls are TRBV6-1 and TRBJ1-3, with no clear D. The CDR3 runs to 11 residues. V was cut by 6 bases and J by 4 bases, with 4 bases left in between. Germline CDR1 reads MNHNS; CDR2 reads SASEGT. As DNA, the CDR3 is TGTGCCAGCAGAGCAGGAAACACCATATATTTT. It codes for CASRAGNTIYF.

The chain carries TRBV5-5 and TRBJ1-1; maybe TRBD1 (6 bases). Germline CDR1 SGHKS, CDR2 YYEKEE (reference sequence). The germline V and J ends were trimmed by 3 bases and 6 bases, with 12 bases remaining between them. The CDR3 length is 13 residues. CDR3 nucleotides: TGTGCCAGCAGCTCCGGACAGATGGCTGAAGCTTTCTTT. Translation gives CASSSGQMAEAFF.

This rearrangement joins TRBV28 to TRBJ2-5, with TRBD2 as a possible D gene (7 bases). There are 14 residues in the CDR3. Deletions cut 5 bases from V and 8 bases from J, with 18 bases between. The V gene's germline CDR1 is MDHEN and CDR2 SYDVKM. CDR3 bases: TGTGCCAGCAGTGAAGGGGGGGCCGGGGGAACCCAGTACTTC. It codes for CASSEGGAGGTQYF.

The J gene is TRBJ1-1, the V gene TRBV4-1, with a tentative D call TRBD1 (6 bases). Trimming pared 3 bases from V and 8 bases from J, leaving 13 bases between. Germline loops: CDR1 MGHRA, CDR2 YSYEKL. The CDR3 has 13 residues. CDR3 protein: CASSHPGESEAFF. DNA of the CDR3: TGCGCCAGCAGCCACCCAGGGGAGTCGGAAGCTTTCTTT.

The CDR3 DNA is TGTGCCAGCAGTTTAAGTGCTGCCAGCGGGAACTACAATGAGCAGTTCTTC. It translates to CASSLSAASGNYNEQFF. V and J are TRBV27 and TRBJ2-1, with 7 bases fitting TRBD2. Germline CDR1 and CDR2: MNHEY and SMNVEV (reference sequence). J lost 3 bases, V lost 2 bases, and 10 bases had no gene match. CDR3 length: 17 amino acids.